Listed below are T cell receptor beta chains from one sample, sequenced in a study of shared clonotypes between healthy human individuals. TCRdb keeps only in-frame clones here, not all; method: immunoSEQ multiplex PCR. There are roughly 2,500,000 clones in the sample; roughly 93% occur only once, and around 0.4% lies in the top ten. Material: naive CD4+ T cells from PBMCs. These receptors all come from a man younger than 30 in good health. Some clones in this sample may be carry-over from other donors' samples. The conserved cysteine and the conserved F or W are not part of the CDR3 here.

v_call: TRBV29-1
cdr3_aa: SVAPGNTEAF

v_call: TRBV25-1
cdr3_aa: ASSVPASGANVLT

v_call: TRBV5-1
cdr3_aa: ASSLVTGRNSPLH

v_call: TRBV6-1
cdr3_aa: ASSAGAWGNQPQH

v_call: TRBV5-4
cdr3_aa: ASSLGAGRDTGELF

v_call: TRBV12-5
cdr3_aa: ASGLWTEAF

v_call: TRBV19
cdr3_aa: ASRDRGLTSNQPQH

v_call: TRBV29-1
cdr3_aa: SVWTNYGYT

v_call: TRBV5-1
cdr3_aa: ASSLRRFMGQETQY

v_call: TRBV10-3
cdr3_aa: AIMAGTYNEQF

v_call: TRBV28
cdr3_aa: ASSTDRIQPQH

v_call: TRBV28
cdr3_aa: ASSITGINEKLF

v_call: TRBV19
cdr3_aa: ASSTTGTGSPEAF

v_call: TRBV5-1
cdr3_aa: ASSINRVADTQY

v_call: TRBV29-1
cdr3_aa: SVESGEAF

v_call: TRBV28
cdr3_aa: ASSGQGWGKNTEAF

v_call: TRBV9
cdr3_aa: ASSLGGDTQY

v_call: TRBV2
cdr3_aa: ATRDYNEQF

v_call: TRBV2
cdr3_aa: ASSGVFGGSYEQY

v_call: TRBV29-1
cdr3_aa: SVRPRSLYNEQF

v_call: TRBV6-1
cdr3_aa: ASRSWGADYEQY

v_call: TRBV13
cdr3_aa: ASSPLAGPGELF

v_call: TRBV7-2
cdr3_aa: ASSPRPVAVTTDTQY

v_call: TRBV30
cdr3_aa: AWSAWDSRFTEAF

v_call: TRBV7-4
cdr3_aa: ASSLELRSVVGTDTQY

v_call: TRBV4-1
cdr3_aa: ASSPRGADRTGGWMVIQY